This T cell receptor (beta chain) was captured by sequencing in a study of PD-1 blockade in classical Hodgkin lymphoma. This CDR3 has 17 residues. Points on this clone: Its matching antigen is unknown.

Overall study findings and caveats: Complete responders' diversity at baseline resembled that of newly diagnosed patients. Whereas CD4+ TCR diversity had risen significantly by C4D1, CD8+ TCR diversity had not.

Time point in this sample: cycle 4 day 1 (C4D1), after more than five weeks of nivolumab. After autologous stem cell transplantation all patients relapsed, and prior brentuximab vedotin exposure differed between cohorts. Patients reached a best response of complete response, partial response or progressive disease. Measured with immunoSEQ multiplex PCR; TCRdb has only the in-frame clones, and not every one. The data contain about 32,000 clones, about four fifths of them seen just once; the ten biggest clones take up roughly 15%. This sequence joins TRBV21-1 and TRBJ1-6; TRBD1 is the table's D call, not checked against the DNA. TRBV21-1 counts as a pseudogene. Here the sequenced sample was peripheral blood mononuclear cells (PBMCs), taken before the fourth cycle of nivolumab. This sequence was found in a human donor with classical Hodgkin lymphoma. The CDR3 reads CASSNGVGRGENSPLHF. CDR3 bases: TGTGCCAGCAGCAACGGAGTGGGCAGGGGTGAAAATTCACCCCTCCACTTT.